Listed here are 9 T cell receptor beta chains from one sample, sequenced in a study of T cells after yellow fever vaccination. TCRdb called the 5' RACE reads again in MiXCR, with one record for every CDR3 protein. Seen here are about 300,000 distinct CDR3 sequences, less than 9.5% observed once, and the top ten hold about 3.7%. This sample comprised CD4+ T cells sorted from PBMCs, obtained 5 days after the yellow fever booster vaccination. The receptors stem from a man between 18 and 29 years old who received the YFV17D yellow fever vaccine.

This rearrangement joins TRBV25-1 to TRBJ1-4; the match to TRBD1 covers 9 bases. With 4 bases clipped from V and 4 bases from J, the junction kept 4 bases outside the gene matches. The CDR3 contains 15 residues. Looked up from germline, CDR1 is MGHDK and CDR2 is SYGVNS. The CDR3 is CASSVPGQGNEKLFF. The DNA for the CDR3 is TGTGCCAGCAGTGTACCGGGACAGGGTAATGAAAAACTGTTTTTT.

The chain employs TRBV5-1 and TRBJ2-5, with TRBD2 matching over 9 bases. J was trimmed by 1 base and V by 6 bases; bases with no gene match: 10. The CDR3 covers 16 residues. Germline CDR1 is SGHRS and CDR2 is YFSETQ. CDR3 protein: CASIPGASGAQETQYF. The CDR3 DNA reads as TGCGCCAGCATCCCGGGGGCTAGCGGGGCCCAAGAGACCCAGTACTTC.

This clonotype was seen ten or more times. The rearrangement uses TRBV15 and TRBJ1-1; the D gene is possibly TRBD1 (5 bases). This CDR3 has 15 amino acids. Germline CDR1 and CDR2: LNHNV and YYDKDF (reference sequence). Trimming took 1 base from V and 4 from J, leaving 13 bases between them. In DNA, the CDR3 is TGTGCCACCAGCAGAGCCCGGGGTCAGGGCACTGAAGCTTTCTTT. This codes for CATSRARGQGTEAFF.

This clonotype was found a few times. V is TRBV4-3 and J is TRBJ1-2; tentative D call: TRBD1 (5 bases). V was shortened by 1 base and J by 1 base, with 10 bases between the two germline ends. This CDR3 comprises 15 residues. Germline CDR1 reads LGHNA; CDR2 reads YSLEER. CDR3 DNA: TGCGCCAGCAGCCAAGGGGGGGGGTTTAACTATGGCTACACCTTC. It yields the protein CASSQGGGFNYGYTF.

V usage is TRBV6-2 or TRBV6-3 and J usage is TRBJ2-2; D gene unclear. Per the germline V gene, CDR1 is MNHEY and CDR2 is SVGEGT. The CDR3 is made up of 16 amino acids. Trimming took off 6 bases at V and 0 bases at J, with 14 bases between the two ends. CDR3 DNA: TGTGCCAGCAGCCTTCGACCCAACTCGAACACCGGGGAGCTGTTTTTT. Its protein product is CASSLRPNSNTGELFF.

The chain couples TRBV20-1 to TRBJ2-3; D remains unclear. The CDR3 runs to 12 residues. Germline values: CDR1 DFQATT, CDR2 SNEGSKA (reference sequence). CDR3 coding DNA: TGCAGCAGCAGGCGGAGCACAGATACGCAGTATTTT. This translates into CSSRRSTDTQYF.

This clonotype showed up just a few times. The CDR3: CASSHTGQGGAQYF. CDR3 DNA: TGTGCCAGCAGCCATACCGGGCAAGGGGGAGCGCAGTATTTT. The J gene is TRBJ2-3, the V gene TRBV3-1; a weak D match, TRBD1 (6 bases). The ends were cut back, 3 bases at V and 10 bases at J, with 17 bases in the middle. The CDR3 extends over 14 amino acids. CDR1 is LGHDT and CDR2 is YNNKEL in the germline V gene (reference sequence).

This clonotype came up a few times. J is TRBJ2-5 and V is TRBV20-1; D is unclear. This CDR3 spans 12 amino acids. From germline, CDR1 is DFQATT and CDR2 SNEGSKA (reference sequence). Between the trimmed V and J ends, which lost 3 bases and 3 bases, there was a span of 8 bases. CDR3 coding DNA: TGCAGTGCTAGCCCAAGGGAAGAGACCCAGTACTTC. Translation gives CSASPREETQYF.

The chain links TRBV2 to TRBJ2-1; 8 bases agree with TRBD1. Per germline, CDR1 SNHLY and CDR2 FYNNEI. The ends lost 7 bases at V and 9 bases at J; junction bases unmatched: 11. This CDR3 has 14 amino acids. The DNA of the CDR3 is TGTGCCAGCACAAGGACAGGGTACAACAGTGAGCAGTTCTTC. It is translated as CASTRTGYNSEQFF.